The rows below give T cell receptor beta chains drawn from one sample of a study of T-cell memory formation after mild COVID-19. A single record per CDR3 protein comes from TCRdb applying MiXCR to the 5' RACE reads. The repertoire has roughly 450,000 distinct CDR3 sequences, 18% of them found once; the top ten carry approximately 21%. Sequenced input: PBMCs or a T cell subset sorted from them (not recorded which). These receptors all come from a man aged 18 to 30 who had mild COVID-19 (a few samples of this study predate the infection). Cell type and time point are not known. The CDR3 runs from the conserved cysteine through the conserved F or W. Each record gives: J gene, clone size, V gene, D gene, CDR3 DNA, CDR3 protein. D genes are given only for firm matches. Expanded clones get a size class; other rows say once, few or many, or leave the size out.

j_call: TRBJ2-7; clone_size: .; v_call: TRBV27; d_call: .; cdr3_nt: TGTGCCAGCAGTTTATCTGGGCGGAGCCGATTCTACGAGCAGTACTTC; cdr3_aa: CASSLSGRSRFYEQYF
j_call: TRBJ1-4; clone_size: few; v_call: TRBV5-1; d_call: TRBD1; cdr3_nt: TGCGCCAGCAGCTTCACAGGGGAAGAAGAAAAACTGTTTTTT; cdr3_aa: CASSFTGEEEKLFF
j_call: TRBJ1-5; clone_size: .; v_call: TRBV15; d_call: .; cdr3_nt: TGTGCCACCAGCAGGGGGGAACAGCCCCAGCATTTT; cdr3_aa: CATSRGEQPQHF
j_call: TRBJ1-4; clone_size: few; v_call: TRBV18; d_call: TRBD1; cdr3_nt: TGTGCCAGCTCATCGGACAGGGGGAGTGAAAAACTGTTTTTT; cdr3_aa: CASSSDRGSEKLFF
j_call: TRBJ1-1; clone_size: .; v_call: TRBV20-1; d_call: TRBD1; cdr3_nt: TGCAGTGCTAGAGAACAGGGGGAGAACACTGAAGCTTTCTTT; cdr3_aa: CSAREQGENTEAFF
j_call: TRBJ2-7; clone_size: few; v_call: TRBV4-1; d_call: .; cdr3_nt: TGCGCCAGTAATGGCAAGTACTTC; cdr3_aa: CASNGKYF
j_call: TRBJ1-1; clone_size: many; v_call: TRBV19; d_call: .; cdr3_nt: TGTGCCAGCACCTCGGGTTTTGGGAACACTGAAGCTTTCTTT; cdr3_aa: CASTSGFGNTEAFF
j_call: TRBJ2-7; clone_size: .; v_call: TRBV20-1; d_call: .; cdr3_nt: TGCAGTGCTAGGGAAACAGGGATCTCCTACGAGCAGTACTTC; cdr3_aa: CSARETGISYEQYF
j_call: TRBJ2-3; clone_size: few; v_call: TRBV5-1; d_call: TRBD2; cdr3_nt: TGCGCCAGCAGCTTGGCTCTGCGGCTAGCGGGGGATGATACGCAGTATTTT; cdr3_aa: CASSLALRLAGDDTQYF
j_call: TRBJ2-5; clone_size: few; v_call: TRBV18; d_call: .; cdr3_nt: TGTGCCAGCTCCCCAAGAGGGTCTGACCAAGAGACCCAGTACTTC; cdr3_aa: CASSPRGSDQETQYF
j_call: TRBJ2-5; clone_size: many; v_call: TRBV27; d_call: .; cdr3_nt: TGTGCCAGCAGTAGGGGAAACAGGGTTCAAGAGACCCAGTACTTC; cdr3_aa: CASSRGNRVQETQYF
j_call: TRBJ2-7; clone_size: few; v_call: TRBV4-3; d_call: .; cdr3_nt: TGCGCCAGCAGCCAAGATTTGAATCGAGACTACGCCTACGAGCAGTACTTC; cdr3_aa: CASSQDLNRDYAYEQYF
j_call: TRBJ1-1; clone_size: .; v_call: TRBV10-3; d_call: .; cdr3_nt: TGTGCCCACAAGAAGGAAGGGACTGAAGCTTTCTTT; cdr3_aa: CAHKKEGTEAFF
j_call: TRBJ1-4; clone_size: .; v_call: TRBV11-2; d_call: .; cdr3_nt: TGTGCCAGCAGCGACCTTAGGGGCTCAACTAATGAAAAACTGTTTTTT; cdr3_aa: CASSDLRGSTNEKLFF
j_call: TRBJ1-6; clone_size: many; v_call: TRBV5-1; d_call: .; cdr3_nt: TGCGCCAGCAGCTTGCGAACAGGGCAGGGGTCACCCCTCCACTTT; cdr3_aa: CASSLRTGQGSPLHF
j_call: TRBJ2-3; clone_size: many; v_call: TRBV7-9; d_call: .; cdr3_nt: TGTGCCAGCAGTTTCCCAGATACGCAGTATTTT; cdr3_aa: CASSFPDTQYF
j_call: TRBJ1-1; clone_size: .; v_call: TRBV7-3; d_call: TRBD1; cdr3_nt: TGTGCCAGCAGCTTAACAGGGGGCCCTAACACTGAAGCTTTCTTT; cdr3_aa: CASSLTGGPNTEAFF
j_call: TRBJ2-5; clone_size: .; v_call: TRBV20-1; d_call: .; cdr3_nt: TGCAGTGCTACCCGCCCGCCGGGCCGCCGGGAACAAGAGACCCAGTACTTC; cdr3_aa: CSATRPPGRREQETQYF
j_call: TRBJ2-2; clone_size: many; v_call: TRBV6-5; d_call: .; cdr3_nt: TGTGCCAGCAAAGGTTTTTCGGGTTACGGGGAGCTGTTTTTT; cdr3_aa: CASKGFSGYGELFF
j_call: TRBJ2-1; clone_size: many; v_call: TRBV4-1; d_call: TRBD2; cdr3_nt: TGCGCCAGCAGGCCTCTGACTAGCGGGGGCATCAAGGAGCAGTTCTTC; cdr3_aa: CASRPLTSGGIKEQFF
j_call: TRBJ2-3; clone_size: .; v_call: TRBV2; d_call: .; cdr3_nt: TGTGCCAGCAGTGGGCCTCACGCAGATACGCAGTATTTT; cdr3_aa: CASSGPHADTQYF
j_call: TRBJ2-7; clone_size: few; v_call: TRBV7-2; d_call: TRBD1; cdr3_nt: TGTGCCAGCAGCGTCACCGGGACAGGATCATGGGAGCAGTACTTC; cdr3_aa: CASSVTGTGSWEQYF